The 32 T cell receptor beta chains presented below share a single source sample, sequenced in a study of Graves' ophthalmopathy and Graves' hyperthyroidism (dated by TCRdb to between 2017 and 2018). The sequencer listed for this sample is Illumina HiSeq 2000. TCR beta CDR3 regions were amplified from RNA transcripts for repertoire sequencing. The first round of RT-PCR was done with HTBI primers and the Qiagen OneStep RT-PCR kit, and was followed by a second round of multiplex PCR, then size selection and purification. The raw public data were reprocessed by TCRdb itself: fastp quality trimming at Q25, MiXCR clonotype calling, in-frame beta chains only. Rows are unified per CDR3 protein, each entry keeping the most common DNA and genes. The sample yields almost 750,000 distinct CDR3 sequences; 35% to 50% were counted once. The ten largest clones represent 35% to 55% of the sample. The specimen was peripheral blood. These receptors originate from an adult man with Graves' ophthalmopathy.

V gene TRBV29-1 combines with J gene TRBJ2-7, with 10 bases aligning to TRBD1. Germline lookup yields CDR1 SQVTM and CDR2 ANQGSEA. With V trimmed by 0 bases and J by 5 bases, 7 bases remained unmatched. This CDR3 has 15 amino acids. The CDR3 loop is CSVEEPDRGLDEQYF. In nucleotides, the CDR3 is TGCAGCGTTGAAGAGCCGGACAGGGGGTTGGACGAGCAGTACTTC.

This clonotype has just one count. For the CDR3, the DNA is TGTGCCAGTAGTATACGGACAGGCCTTGAAGCTTTCTTT. This gives the protein CASSIRTGLEAFF. This chain connects TRBV19 to TRBJ1-1; 7 nucleotides agree with TRBD1. V trimming: 2 bases; J trimming: 7 bases; junction bases outside the gene matches: 4. The CDR3 totals 13 residues. Germline CDR1 LNHDA, CDR2 SQIVND (reference sequence).

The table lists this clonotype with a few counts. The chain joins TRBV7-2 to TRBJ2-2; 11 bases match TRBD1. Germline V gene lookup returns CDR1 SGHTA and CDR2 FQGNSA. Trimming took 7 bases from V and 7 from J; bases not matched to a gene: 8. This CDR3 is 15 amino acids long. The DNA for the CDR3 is TGTGCCAGCACCATTGGACAGGGGGCCGTCGGGGAGCTGTTTTTT. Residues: CASTIGQGAVGELFF.

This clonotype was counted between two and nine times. The CDR3 bases are TGCAGTGCCGAGTGGGCCGTGAACACTGAAGCTTTCTTT. Translated: CSAEWAVNTEAFF. The chain joins TRBV20-1 to TRBJ1-1; no firm D call. The CDR3 extends over 13 amino acids. Germline V gene data show CDR1 as DFQATT and CDR2 as SNEGSKA (reference sequence). V was pared by 6 bases and J by 0 bases, with 11 bases between.

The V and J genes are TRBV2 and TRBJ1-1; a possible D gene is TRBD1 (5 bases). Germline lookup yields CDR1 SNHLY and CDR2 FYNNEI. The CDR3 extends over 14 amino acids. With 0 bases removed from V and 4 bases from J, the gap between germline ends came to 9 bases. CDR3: CASSEAGEGTEAFF. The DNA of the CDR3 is TGTGCCAGCAGTGAAGCGGGGGAGGGCACTGAAGCTTTCTTT.

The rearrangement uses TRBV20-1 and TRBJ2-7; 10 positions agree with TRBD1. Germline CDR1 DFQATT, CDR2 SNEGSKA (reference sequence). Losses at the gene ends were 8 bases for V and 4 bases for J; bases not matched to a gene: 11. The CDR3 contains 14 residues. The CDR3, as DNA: TGCAGTTCTGATCCGGGACAGGGGTCGTACGAGCAGTACTTC. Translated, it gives CSSDPGQGSYEQYF.

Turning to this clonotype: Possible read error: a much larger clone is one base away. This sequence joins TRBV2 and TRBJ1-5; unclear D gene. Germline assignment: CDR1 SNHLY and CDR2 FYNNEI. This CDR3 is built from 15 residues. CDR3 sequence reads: CASGDSGPRGQPQHF. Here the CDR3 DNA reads TGTGCCAGCGGTGACTCCGGGCCCCGTGGTCAGCCCCAGCATTTT.

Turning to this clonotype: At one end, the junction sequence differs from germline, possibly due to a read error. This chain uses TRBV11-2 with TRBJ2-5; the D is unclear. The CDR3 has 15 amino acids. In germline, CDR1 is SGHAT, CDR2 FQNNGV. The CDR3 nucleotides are TGCGCCAGCAGCCAAGATCAACGGAGCTGGGAGACCCAGTACTTC. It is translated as CASSQDQRSWETQYF. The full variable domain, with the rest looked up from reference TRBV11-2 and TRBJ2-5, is EAGVAQSPRYKIIEKRQSVAFWCNPISGHATLYWYQQILGQGPKLLIQFQNNGVVDDSQLPKDRFSAERLKGVDSTLKIQPAKLEDSAVYLCASSQDQRSWETQYFGPGTRLLVL.

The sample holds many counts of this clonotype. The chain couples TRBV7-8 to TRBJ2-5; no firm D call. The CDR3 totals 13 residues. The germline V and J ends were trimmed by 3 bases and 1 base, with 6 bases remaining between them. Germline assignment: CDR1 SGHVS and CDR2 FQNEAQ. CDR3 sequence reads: CASSLAFQETQYF. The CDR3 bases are TGTGCCAGCAGCTTGGCCTTCCAAGAGACCCAGTACTTC.

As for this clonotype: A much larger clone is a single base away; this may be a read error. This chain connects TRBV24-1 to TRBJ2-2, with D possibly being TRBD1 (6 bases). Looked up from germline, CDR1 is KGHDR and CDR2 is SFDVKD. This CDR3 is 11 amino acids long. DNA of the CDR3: TGTGCCACCGGGGGCACCGGGGAGCTGCTTTTT. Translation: CATGGTGELLF.

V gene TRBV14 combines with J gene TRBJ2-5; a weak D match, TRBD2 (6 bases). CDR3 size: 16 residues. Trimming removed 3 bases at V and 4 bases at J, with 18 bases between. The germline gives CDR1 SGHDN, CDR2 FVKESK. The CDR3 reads CASSQLGGTSGETQYF. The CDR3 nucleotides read TGTGCCAGCAGCCAGTTGGGCGGGACGAGTGGAGAGACCCAGTACTTC.

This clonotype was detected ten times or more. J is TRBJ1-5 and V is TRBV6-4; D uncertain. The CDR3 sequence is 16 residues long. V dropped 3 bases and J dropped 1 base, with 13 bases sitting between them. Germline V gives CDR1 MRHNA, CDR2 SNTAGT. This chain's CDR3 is CASSEGRTRSNQPQHF. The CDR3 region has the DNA TGTGCCAGCAGTGAAGGACGTACCAGAAGCAATCAGCCCCAGCATTTT.

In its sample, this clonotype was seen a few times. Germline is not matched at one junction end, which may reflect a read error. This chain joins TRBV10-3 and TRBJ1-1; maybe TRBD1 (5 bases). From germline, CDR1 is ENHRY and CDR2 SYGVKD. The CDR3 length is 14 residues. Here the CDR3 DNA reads TGTGCCAGCAGTTACGAGGGGAGTTGGACTGAAGCTTTCTTT. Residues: CASSYEGSWTEAFF.

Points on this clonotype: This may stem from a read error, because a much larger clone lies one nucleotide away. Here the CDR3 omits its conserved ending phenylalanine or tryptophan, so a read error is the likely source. Written as DNA, the CDR3 is TGTGCCAGCAGTTCGGGGCCTGGGGCCAACGTCCTGACTATC. Its protein product is CASSSGPGANVLTI. The chain joins TRBV12-3 or TRBV12-4 to TRBJ2-6; D tentatively fits TRBD1 or TRBD2 (5 bases each). This CDR3 has 14 residues. The germline V and J ends were trimmed by 4 bases and 2 bases, with 6 bases remaining between them.

The CDR3 DNA sequence: TGTGCCACCAGCAGAGATCGGCAGGGATCCCTCTTTGAGCAGTACTTC. This encodes CATSRDRQGSLFEQYF. V and J are TRBV15 and TRBJ2-7, with D perhaps matching TRBD1 (5 bases). The CDR3 is made up of 16 amino acids. Trimming left V 0 bases short and J 7 bases short, with 19 bases between. Germline V gene sequence: CDR1 LNHNV, CDR2 YYDKDF (reference sequence).

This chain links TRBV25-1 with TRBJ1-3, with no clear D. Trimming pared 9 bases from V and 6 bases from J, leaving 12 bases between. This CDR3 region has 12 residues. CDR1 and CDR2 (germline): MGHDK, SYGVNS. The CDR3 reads CASDLTSNTIYF. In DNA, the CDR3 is TGTGCCAGTGATTTGACCTCAAACACCATATATTTT.

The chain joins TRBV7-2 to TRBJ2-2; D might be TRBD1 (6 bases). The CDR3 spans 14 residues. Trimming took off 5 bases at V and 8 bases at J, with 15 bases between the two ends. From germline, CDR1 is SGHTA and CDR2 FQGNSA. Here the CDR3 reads CASSPPMRGGELFF. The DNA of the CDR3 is TGTGCCAGCAGCCCGCCTATGAGGGGGGGGGAGCTGTTTTTT.

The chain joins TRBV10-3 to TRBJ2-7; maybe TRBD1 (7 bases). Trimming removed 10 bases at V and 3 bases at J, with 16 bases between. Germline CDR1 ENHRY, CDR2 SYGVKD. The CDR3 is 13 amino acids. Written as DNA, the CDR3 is TGTGCCAGCAGGCGGGACAGAAACTACGAGCAGTACTTC. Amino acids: CASRRDRNYEQYF.

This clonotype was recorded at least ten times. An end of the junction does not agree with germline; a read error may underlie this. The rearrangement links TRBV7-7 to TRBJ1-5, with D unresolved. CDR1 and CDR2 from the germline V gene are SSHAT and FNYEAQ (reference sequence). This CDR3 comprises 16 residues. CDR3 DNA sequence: TGTGCTAGCAGCTTAGAAAACCGGTATAGCAATCAGCCCCAGCATTTT. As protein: CASSLENRYSNQPQHF.

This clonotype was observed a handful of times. This CDR3 is CASSKAVQETQYF. CDR3 in DNA: TGTGCCAGTAGTAAAGCAGTACAAGAGACCCAGTACTTC. The chain employs TRBV19 and TRBJ2-5; D is uncertain. The CDR3 covers 13 residues. V was shortened by 4 bases and J by 2 bases, with 8 bases between the two germline ends. Germline-derived CDR1 and CDR2 are LNHDA and SQIVND (reference sequence). Filled out from reference TRBV19 and TRBJ2-5, the complete variable domain reads DGGITQSPKYLFRKEGQNVTLSCEQNLNHDAMYWYRQDPGQGLRLIYYSQIVNDFQKGDIAEGYSVSREKKESFPLTVTSAQKNPTAFYLCASSKAVQETQYFGPGTRLLVL.

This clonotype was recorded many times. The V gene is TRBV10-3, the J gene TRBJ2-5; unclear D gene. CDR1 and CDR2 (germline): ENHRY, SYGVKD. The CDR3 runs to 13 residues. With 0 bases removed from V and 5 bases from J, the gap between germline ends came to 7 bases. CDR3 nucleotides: TGTGCCATCAGTGAGTCAGGATTGGAGACCCAGTACTTC. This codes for CAISESGLETQYF.

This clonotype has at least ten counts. The CDR3 here is CASSLVGVGDTIYF. The CDR3 DNA reads TGTGCCAGCAGCTTAGTAGGGGTCGGGGACACCATATATTTT. This sequence joins TRBV7-8 and TRBJ1-3; maybe TRBD1 (5 bases). V gave up 1 base and J gave up 8 bases, with 12 bases separating them. This CDR3 region has 14 residues. CDR1 and CDR2 (germline): SGHVS, FQNEAQ. Full variable domain (rest looked up from reference TRBV7-8 and TRBJ1-3): GAGVSQSPRYKVAKRGQDVALRCDPISGHVSLFWYQQALGQGPEFLTYFQNEAQLDKSGLPSDRFFAERPEGSVSTLKIQRTQQEDSAVYLCASSLVGVGDTIYFGEGSWLTVV.

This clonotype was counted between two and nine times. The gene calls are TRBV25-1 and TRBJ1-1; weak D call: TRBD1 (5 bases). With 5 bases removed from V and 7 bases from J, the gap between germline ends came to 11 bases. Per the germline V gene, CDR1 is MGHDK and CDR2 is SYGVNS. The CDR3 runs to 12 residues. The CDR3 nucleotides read TGTGCCAGCAGTCGAGGGGTCCTTGAAGCTTTCTTT. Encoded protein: CASSRGVLEAFF.

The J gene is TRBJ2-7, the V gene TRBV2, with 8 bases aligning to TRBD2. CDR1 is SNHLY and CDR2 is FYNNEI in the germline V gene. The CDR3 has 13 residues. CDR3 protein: CARSERENYEQYF. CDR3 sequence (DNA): TGTGCTAGATCCGAGCGGGAGAATTACGAGCAGTACTTC.

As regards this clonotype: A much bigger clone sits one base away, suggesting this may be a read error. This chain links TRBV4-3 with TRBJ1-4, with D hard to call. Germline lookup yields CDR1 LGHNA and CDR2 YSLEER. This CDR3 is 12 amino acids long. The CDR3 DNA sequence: TGCGCCAGCAGCCAGAACGATGAAAAACTGGTTTTT. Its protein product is CASSQNDEKLVF.

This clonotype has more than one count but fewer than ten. The CDR3 nucleotides are TGTGCCAGCAGCCCCCAAGGGGTCTACGAGCAGTACTTC. Its translation: CASSPQGVYEQYF. The genes are TRBV7-9 and TRBJ2-7; maybe TRBD1 (5 bases). Trimming left V 5 bases short and J 3 bases short, with 11 bases between. Germline V CDR1 and CDR2: SEHNR, FQNEAQ (reference sequence). The CDR3 loop spans 13 amino acids.

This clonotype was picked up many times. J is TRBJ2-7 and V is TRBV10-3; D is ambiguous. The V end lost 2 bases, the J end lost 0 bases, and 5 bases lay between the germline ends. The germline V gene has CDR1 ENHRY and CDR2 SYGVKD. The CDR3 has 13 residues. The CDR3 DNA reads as TGTGCCATCAGTGAGCTTGCCTCCTACGAGCAGTACTTC. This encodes CAISELASYEQYF.

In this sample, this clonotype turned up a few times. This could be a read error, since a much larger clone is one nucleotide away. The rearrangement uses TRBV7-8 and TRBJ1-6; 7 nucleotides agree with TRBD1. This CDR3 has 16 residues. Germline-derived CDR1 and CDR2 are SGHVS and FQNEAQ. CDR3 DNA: TGTGCCAGCAGCTTGGGGGGGGGACAGACTAATTCACCCCTCTACTTT. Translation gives CASSLGGGQTNSPLYF. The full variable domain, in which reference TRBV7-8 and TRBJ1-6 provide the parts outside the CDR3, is GAGVSQSPRYKVAKRGQDVALRCDPISGHVSLFWYQQALGQGPEFLTYFQNEAQLDKSGLPSDRFFAERPEGSVSTLKIQRTQQEDSAVYLCASSLGGGQTNSPLYFGNGTRLTVT.

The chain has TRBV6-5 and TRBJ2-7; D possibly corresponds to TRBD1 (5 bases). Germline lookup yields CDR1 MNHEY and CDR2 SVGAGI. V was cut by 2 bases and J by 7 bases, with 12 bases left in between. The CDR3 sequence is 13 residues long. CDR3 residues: CASSYGAAGEQYF. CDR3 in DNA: TGTGCCAGCAGTTACGGGGCCGCAGGGGAGCAGTACTTC.

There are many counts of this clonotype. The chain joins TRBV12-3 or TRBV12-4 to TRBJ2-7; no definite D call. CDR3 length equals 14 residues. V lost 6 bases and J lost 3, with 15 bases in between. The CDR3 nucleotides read TGTGCCAGCAGGCCGGAGAAGGGCAGCTACGAGCAGTACTTC. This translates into CASRPEKGSYEQYF.

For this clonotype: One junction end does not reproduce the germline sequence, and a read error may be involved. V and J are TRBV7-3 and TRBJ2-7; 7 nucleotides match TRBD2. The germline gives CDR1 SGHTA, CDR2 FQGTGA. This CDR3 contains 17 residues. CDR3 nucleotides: TGCGCCAGCAGCCAAGAAAAGCCGGAGGCGGGAGCCTACGAGCAGTACTTC. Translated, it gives CASSQEKPEAGAYEQYF. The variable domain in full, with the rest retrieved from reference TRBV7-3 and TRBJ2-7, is GAGVSQTPSNKVTEKGKYVELRCDPISGHTALYWYRQSLGQGPEFLIYFQGTGAADDSGLPNDRFFAVRPEGSVSTLKIQRTERGDSAVYLCASSQEKPEAGAYEQYFGPGTRLTVT.

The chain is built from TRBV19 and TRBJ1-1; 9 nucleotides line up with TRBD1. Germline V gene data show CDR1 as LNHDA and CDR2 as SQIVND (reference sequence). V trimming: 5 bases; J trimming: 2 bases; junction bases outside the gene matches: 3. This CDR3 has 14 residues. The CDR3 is CASSGQGFNTEAFF. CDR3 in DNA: TGTGCCAGTAGTGGACAGGGGTTTAACACTGAAGCTTTCTTT.